This TCR beta chain was profiled in a study of regulatory T cells in long-lasting Graves disease. Time point denoted: newly diagnosed GD, antithyroid drugs for less than 3 months. Isolated PBMC RNA provided the starting material for the TCR library. With iRepertoire HTBI primers and Arm-PCR of CDR3 regions, TCR beta libraries were built. TCRdb passed the multiplex PCR reads through MiXCR, listing each CDR3 protein once. The data hold about 530,000 distinct CDR3 sequences, with about 15% observed a single time. V shed 5 bases, J shed 3 bases, and the junction held 13 bases outside the gene matches. The CDR3 contains 16 residues. CDR1 and CDR2 from the germline V gene are SGHRS and YFSETQ. This clonotype was seen many times. Its target is unknown. Findings and limits, study-wide: Favored usage of TRBV28, TRBJ1-2 and TRBJ2-5 was recorded in persistent disease.

This sample also appeared in a second study, on T cells in Graves' hyperthyroidism and ophthalmopathy. From that report: The study enrolled patients aged 18 to 65 with newly diagnosed hyperthyroidism of under 2 months' duration. In the first-round RT-PCR of the TCR CDR3, the HTBI primer set was used.

The chain has TRBV5-1 and TRBJ1-1; 7 bases agree with TRBD1. The specimen was peripheral blood mononuclear cells (PBMCs), collected at new diagnosis, from a patient treated with antithyroid drugs. This sequence was found in a woman aged 35-60 years with Graves disease. CDR3 in DNA: TGCGCCAGCAGAGAAGGGGACAGATTAGTTTACACTGAAGCTTTCTTT. Amino acids: CASREGDRLVYTEAFF.